The 6 T cell receptor beta chains in this list originate from one sample, sequenced in a study of T-cell reconstitution after alpha-beta-depleted transplantation in children. The TCRbeta library was prepared with unique molecular identifiers. TCRdb called the PCR reads again in MiXCR, with one record for every CDR3 protein. The sample shows 200,000 or so distinct CDR3 sequences, about 6% of them seen only once. The source material was PBMCs, sampled before TCRalphabeta/CD19-depleted stem cell transplant. The receptors here all came from a girl under three years old with combined immunodeficiency, due to receive a stem cell transplant.

This clonotype was found many times. The rearrangement links TRBV9 to TRBJ1-2; tentatively, D is TRBD1 (6 bases). The ends were cut back, 0 bases at V and 4 bases at J, with 13 bases in the middle. This CDR3 comprises 15 residues. CDR1 is SGDLS and CDR2 is YYNGEE in the germline V gene. CDR3: CASSVAGTGSYGYTF. In DNA form, the CDR3 reads TGTGCCAGCAGCGTAGCTGGTACAGGGAGCTATGGCTACACCTTC.

This clonotype was counted ten times or more. The chain employs TRBV24-1 and TRBJ2-1, with D perhaps being TRBD1 or TRBD2 (6 bases each). Germline values: CDR1 KGHDR, CDR2 SFDVKD. Trimming shortened V by 4 bases and J by 1 base, and 16 bases separated the two germline ends. The length of the CDR3 is 17 residues. DNA of the CDR3: TGTGCCACCAGTGACCATGGGGGGCTGGGGTCCTACAATGAGCAGTTCTTC. This encodes CATSDHGGLGSYNEQFF.

The sample holds a few counts of this clonotype. The chain recombines TRBV20-1 with TRBJ1-2, with D unclear. Germline CDR1 reads DFQATT; CDR2 reads SNEGSKA (reference sequence). This CDR3 is built from 14 residues. The V end was cut by 6 bases, the J end by 0 bases, with 14 bases between. DNA for the CDR3: TGCAGTGCCCGCGGATCCCAGACTAACTATGGCTACACCTTC. Translating gives CSARGSQTNYGYTF.

V usage is TRBV20-1 and J usage is TRBJ2-7, with 7 nucleotides matching TRBD2. The germline CDR1 and CDR2 sequences are DFQATT and SNEGSKA (reference sequence). V lost 6 bases to trimming and J lost 7 bases; unmatched junction nucleotides: 9. This CDR3 spans 12 amino acids. The chain's CDR3 is CSAPREFGEQYF. The DNA for the CDR3 is TGCAGTGCCCCGCGGGAGTTTGGAGAGCAGTACTTC.

As concerns this clonotype: A clone one base away is much larger, so this may be a read error. V gene TRBV7-2 combines with J gene TRBJ2-1; D possibly corresponds to TRBD2 (6 bases). The CDR3 has 16 amino acids. Germline CDR1 is SGHTA and CDR2 is FQGNSA. Trimming took off 0 bases at V and 4 bases at J, with 13 bases between the two ends. The CDR3 coding sequence is TGTGCCAGCAGCTTAGCGGAGGGTGCGAGGTACAATGAGCAGTTCTTC. Its translation is CASSLAEGARYNEQFF.

Many counts were recorded for this clonotype. V gene TRBV27 combines with J gene TRBJ2-5; D is undetermined. The CDR3 is 13 residues long. With 2 bases removed from V and 5 bases from J, the gap between germline ends came to 9 bases. CDR1 and CDR2 (germline): MNHEY, SMNVEV (reference sequence). The CDR3 protein is CASSLTRMETQYF. The CDR3 DNA follows: TGTGCCAGCAGTTTAACGCGCATGGAGACCCAGTACTTC.